The sequence of this T cell receptor beta chain was determined in a study of patients and donors after allogeneic stem cell transplantation. TCRdb itself ran the RT-PCR reads through MiXCR, one entry per CDR3 protein. The sample has about 960,000 distinct CDR3 sequences, about 20% seen once; the top ten hold around 6%. Sequences were obtained from blood, either unsorted or a sorted T cell fraction (not recorded which). This TCR derives from a human donor who was either an allogeneic HSCT recipient or a stem cell or donor lymphocyte infusion donor (not recorded which). It is not recorded whose cells these are; they may come from a transplant donor.

The CDR3 reads CATSVGGASDEQYF. CDR3 sequence (DNA): TGTGCCACCAGTGTAGGGGGCGCCTCGGACGAGCAGTACTTC. This chain connects TRBV24-1 to TRBJ2-7; 7 positions agree with TRBD1. Germline V gene sequence: CDR1 KGHDR, CDR2 SFDVKD. V shed 5 bases and J 5 bases; nucleotides not matched to a gene: 8. CDR3 size: 14 residues.